This T cell receptor beta chain was documented in a study of blood T cells in healthy people across ages. Regarding the study as a whole: Getting older went along with TCR beta diversity per million T cells dropping roughly linearly.

A word on this clonotype: Its antigen is undetermined.

A second PCR of roughly 7 to 11 cycles used a sample-barcoded 5' primer and a J-beta primer mix. Every single cDNA molecule received a tag from a template-switch adaptor with 12 random nucleotides. TCRdb called the 5' RACE reads again in MiXCR, with one record for every CDR3 protein. Of 700,000 to 800,000 distinct CDR3 sequences listed, around 40% were seen once; the top ten hold less than 25%. Per the germline V gene, CDR1 is SQVTM and CDR2 is ANQGSEA. This CDR3 is built from 11 residues. With 8 bases removed from V and 4 bases from J, the gap between germline ends came to 12 bases. Drawn from each donor were roughly 10 milliliters of peripheral blood.

Specimen: blood. V and J are TRBV29-1 and TRBJ2-7; the D gene is possibly TRBD1 (5 bases). This TCR was recovered from a woman in her fifties or sixties in good health. The chain's CDR3 is CSTQTEYEQYF. In DNA, the CDR3 is TGCAGCACCCAGACAGAGTACGAGCAGTACTTC.